The clone carrying this T cell receptor (beta chain) has a handful of counts. What it recognizes is unknown. This entry comes from a study of T cells in Graves' hyperthyroidism and ophthalmopathy. In the study overall: Specimen type is peripheral blood, collected at initial diagnosis prior to any treatment.

Whole-study results and caveats: Among thyroid clonotypes expanded above 0.001, most also appeared in blood.

Authors of the study amplified TCR beta CDR3 regions from RNA transcripts. The HTBI primer set was used in a first-round RT-PCR of the TCR CDR3. A single record per CDR3 protein comes from TCRdb applying MiXCR to the multiplex PCR reads. The sample holds approximately 520,000 distinct CDR3 sequences; roughly 20% are singletons and the top ten take 26%. This sequence was found in a man aged 18 to 30 with Graves' hyperthyroidism. The source material was blood.

For the CDR3, the DNA is TGTGCCAGCACGGCCCTCAACTATGGCTACACCTTC. As protein: CASTALNYGYTF. V and J are TRBV6-1 and TRBJ1-2; D is unresolved. The V end was cut by 7 bases, the J end by 2 bases, with 8 bases between. This CDR3 spans 12 amino acids. The germline V gene encodes CDR1 MNHNS and CDR2 SASEGT.